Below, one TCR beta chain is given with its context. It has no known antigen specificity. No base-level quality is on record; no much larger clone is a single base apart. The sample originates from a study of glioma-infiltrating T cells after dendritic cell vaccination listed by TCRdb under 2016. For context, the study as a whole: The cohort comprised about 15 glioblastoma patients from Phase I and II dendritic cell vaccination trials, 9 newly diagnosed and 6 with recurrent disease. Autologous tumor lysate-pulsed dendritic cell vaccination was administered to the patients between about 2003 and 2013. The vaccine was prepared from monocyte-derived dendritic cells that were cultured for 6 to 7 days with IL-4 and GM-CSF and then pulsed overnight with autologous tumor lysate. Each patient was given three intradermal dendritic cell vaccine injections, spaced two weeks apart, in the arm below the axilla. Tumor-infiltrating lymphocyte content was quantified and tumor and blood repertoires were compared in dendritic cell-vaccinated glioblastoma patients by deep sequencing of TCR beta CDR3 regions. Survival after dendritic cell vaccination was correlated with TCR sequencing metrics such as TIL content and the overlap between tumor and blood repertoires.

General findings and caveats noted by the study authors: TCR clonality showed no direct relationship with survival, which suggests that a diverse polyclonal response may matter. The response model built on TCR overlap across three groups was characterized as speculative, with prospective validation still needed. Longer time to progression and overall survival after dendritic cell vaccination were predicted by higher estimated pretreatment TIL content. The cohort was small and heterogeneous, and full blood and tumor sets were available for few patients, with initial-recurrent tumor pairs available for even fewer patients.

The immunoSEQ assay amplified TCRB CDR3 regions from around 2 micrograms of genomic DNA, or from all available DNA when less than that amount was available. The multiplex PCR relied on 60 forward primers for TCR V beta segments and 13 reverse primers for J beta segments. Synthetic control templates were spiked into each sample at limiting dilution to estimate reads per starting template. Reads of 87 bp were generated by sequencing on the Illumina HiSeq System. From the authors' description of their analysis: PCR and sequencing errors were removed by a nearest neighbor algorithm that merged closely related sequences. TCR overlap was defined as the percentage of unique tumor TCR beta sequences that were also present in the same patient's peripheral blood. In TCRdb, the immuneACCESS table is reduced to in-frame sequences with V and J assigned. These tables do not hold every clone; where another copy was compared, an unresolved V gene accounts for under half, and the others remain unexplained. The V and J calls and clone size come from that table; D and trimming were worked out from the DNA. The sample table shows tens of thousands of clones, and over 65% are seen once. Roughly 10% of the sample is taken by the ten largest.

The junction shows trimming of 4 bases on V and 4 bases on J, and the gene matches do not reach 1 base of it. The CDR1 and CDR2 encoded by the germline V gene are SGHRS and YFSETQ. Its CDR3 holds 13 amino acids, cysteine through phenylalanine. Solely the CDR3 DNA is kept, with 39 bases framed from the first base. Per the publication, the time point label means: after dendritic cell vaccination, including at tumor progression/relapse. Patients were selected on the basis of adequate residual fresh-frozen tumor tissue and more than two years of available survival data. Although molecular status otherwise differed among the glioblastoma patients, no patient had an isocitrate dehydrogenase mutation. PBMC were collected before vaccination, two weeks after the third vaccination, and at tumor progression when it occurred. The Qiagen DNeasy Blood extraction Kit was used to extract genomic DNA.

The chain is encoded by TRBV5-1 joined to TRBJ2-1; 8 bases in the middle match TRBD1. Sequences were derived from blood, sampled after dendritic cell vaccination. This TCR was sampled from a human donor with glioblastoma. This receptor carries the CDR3 CASSGTGYNEQFF. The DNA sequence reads TGCGCCAGCAGCGGGACAGGTTACAATGAGCAGTTCTTC. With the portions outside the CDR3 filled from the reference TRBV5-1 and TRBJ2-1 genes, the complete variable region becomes KAGVTQTPRYLIKTRGQQVTLSCSPISGHRSVSWYQQTPGQGLQFLFEYFSETQRNKGNFPGRFSGRQFSNSRSEMNVSTLELGDSALYLCASSGTGYNEQFFGPGTRLTVL.